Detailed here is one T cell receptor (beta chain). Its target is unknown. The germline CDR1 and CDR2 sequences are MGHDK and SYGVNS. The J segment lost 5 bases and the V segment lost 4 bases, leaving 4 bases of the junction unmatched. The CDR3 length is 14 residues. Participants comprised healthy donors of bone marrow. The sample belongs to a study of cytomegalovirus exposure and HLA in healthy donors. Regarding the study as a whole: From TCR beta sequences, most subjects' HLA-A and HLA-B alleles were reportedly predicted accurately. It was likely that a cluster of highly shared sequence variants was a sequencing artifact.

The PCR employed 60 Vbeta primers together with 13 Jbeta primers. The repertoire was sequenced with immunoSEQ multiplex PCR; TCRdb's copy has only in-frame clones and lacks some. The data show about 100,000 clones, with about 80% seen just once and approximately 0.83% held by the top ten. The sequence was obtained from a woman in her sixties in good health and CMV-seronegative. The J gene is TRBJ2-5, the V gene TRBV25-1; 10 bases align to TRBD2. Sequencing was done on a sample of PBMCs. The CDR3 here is CASSVGTSEETQYF. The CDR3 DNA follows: TGTGCCAGCAGTGTCGGGACTAGCGAGGAGACCCAGTACTTC.